This entry concerns a single T cell receptor beta chain. The antigen remains unidentified. One junction end disagrees with the germline gene, perhaps due to a read error. The data originate from a study of cytomegalovirus exposure and HLA in healthy donors. Only in-frame clones appear in the TCRdb table, and some are missing; sequencing was by immunoSEQ multiplex PCR. The repertoire holds roughly 250,000 clones, approximately 83% seen once, with over 0.95% in the top ten. Findings and limits, study-wide: A list of 150 to 200 TCR beta chains associated with cytomegalovirus was given. Most TCR sequences showed up rarely, but some public TCRs showed up in many donors.

Per the germline V gene, CDR1 is SSHAT and CDR2 is FNYEAQ (reference sequence). The CDR3 is 16 amino acids. This receptor was obtained from a woman aged 25-40 years in good health and CMV-seropositive. This rearrangement joins TRBV7-7 to TRBJ1-5; 9 bases map to TRBD1. The material sequenced was PBMCs. The CDR3 DNA is TGTGCTAGCAGCATATATTTAACAGGGGGCGTCTGGCCCCAGCATTTT. Translated: CASSIYLTGGVWPQHF.